The rows below give T cell receptor beta chains drawn from one sample of a study of response to subunit inactivated influenza vaccine. Using its own MiXCR run on the RT-PCR reads, TCRdb lists one record per CDR3 protein. The table lists 400,000 to 650,000 distinct CDR3 sequences, around 7.7% of them singletons. The starting material was PBMCs from blood, obtained less than 30 months after vaccination. The origin of the receptors is a man in his fifties or sixties who received an inactivated influenza vaccine. Both conserved end residues are trimmed from each CDR3.

V: TRBV20-1
length: 11
J: TRBJ2-3
CDR3: SARDPGLELEY

V: TRBV3-1
length: 10
J: TRBJ2-1
CDR3: ASSQRLAEQF

V: TRBV27
length: 14
J: TRBJ2-1
CDR3: ASSVLGTGEGNEQF

V: TRBV6-2/TRBV6-3
length: 11
J: TRBJ1-1
CDR3: ASRAQMEGEAF

V: TRBV5-1
length: 10
J: TRBJ2-2
CDR3: ASSANTGELF

V: TRBV20-1
length: 11
J: TRBJ2-1
CDR3: SASPSGDFGQF

V: TRBV19
length: 13
J: TRBJ1-5
CDR3: ASRDDRYSNQPQH

V: TRBV12-3/TRBV12-4
length: 12
J: TRBJ1-2
CDR3: ASSLSQAGRGYT

V: TRBV11-1
length: 17
J: TRBJ2-7
CDR3: ASSAPRDRAKRSRYEQY

V: TRBV7-2
length: 12
J: TRBJ2-7
CDR3: ASSGQLAGGEQY

V: TRBV7-6
length: 13
J: TRBJ1-1
CDR3: ASSLGNGREVEAF

V: TRBV6-5
length: 12
J: TRBJ1-6
CDR3: ASSYGRTDSPLH

V: TRBV4-2
length: 13
J: TRBJ1-4
CDR3: ASSKGQGAGEKLF

V: TRBV12-3/TRBV12-4
length: 15
J: TRBJ2-1
CDR3: ASKRRRTSGSDNEQF

V: TRBV21-1
length: 12
J: TRBJ1-1
CDR3: ASSIGRGPTEAF

V: TRBV4-1
length: 13
J: TRBJ2-3
CDR3: ASSQLGLSTDTQY

V: TRBV5-1
length: 14
J: TRBJ1-3
CDR3: ASSLAGRAAGNTIY

V: TRBV11-2
length: 13
J: TRBJ1-6
CDR3: ASSLGLFGPSPLH

V: TRBV4-1
length: 14
J: TRBJ2-5
CDR3: ASSQARQVQQETQY

V: TRBV6-5
length: 16
J: TRBJ2-6
CDR3: ASSYSAGGLPGANVLT

V: TRBV20-1
length: 13
J: TRBJ2-2
CDR3: SARFPGGETGELF

V: TRBV6-5
length: 11
J: TRBJ2-2
CDR3: ASSSVYTGELF

V: TRBV4-1
length: 12
J: TRBJ1-2
CDR3: ASSRLLANYGYT

V: TRBV7-2
length: 11
J: TRBJ1-2
CDR3: ASSPDMLYGYT

V: TRBV7-2
length: 13
J: TRBJ1-6
CDR3: ASSLVRQLNSPLH

V: TRBV19
length: 12
J: TRBJ2-3
CDR3: ASKKREFTDTQY

V: TRBV20-1
length: 12
J: TRBJ2-7
CDR3: SARDSGRAYEQY

V: TRBV5-1
length: 12
J: TRBJ1-6
CDR3: ASSPRDPGSPLH

V: TRBV29-1
length: 11
J: TRBJ2-1
CDR3: SVLQVSYNEQF

V: TRBV6-6
length: 11
J: TRBJ2-7
CDR3: ASSQKFSYEQY

V: TRBV7-2
length: 14
J: TRBJ1-1
CDR3: ASRGQARGWNTEAF

V: TRBV20-1
length: 11
J: TRBJ1-4
CDR3: SARDSPNEKLF

V: TRBV5-5
length: 12
J: TRBJ1-5
CDR3: ASSRITGSQPQH

V: TRBV9
length: 13
J: TRBJ2-1
CDR3: ASSVQGGFYNEQF

V: TRBV6-2/TRBV6-3
length: 13
J: TRBJ1-6
CDR3: ASGSDRQWYSPLH

V: TRBV6-2/TRBV6-3
length: 14
J: TRBJ1-2
CDR3: ASSYILLGMDYGYT

V: TRBV20-1
length: 12
J: TRBJ2-2
CDR3: SAEQRTGPGELF

V: TRBV12-5
length: 19
J: TRBJ2-1
CDR3: ASGLVTNRGLDSSSYNEQF

V: TRBV11-2
length: 12
J: TRBJ1-2
CDR3: ASSPGRWNYGYT

V: TRBV14
length: 14
J: TRBJ2-3
CDR3: ASSHDRGAGGDTQY

V: TRBV6-1
length: 11
J: TRBJ1-2
CDR3: ASAPRDDYGYT

V: TRBV5-1
length: 14
J: TRBJ2-7
CDR3: ASSSLASTGGAEQY

V: TRBV5-1
length: 11
J: TRBJ1-1
CDR3: ASTSDLNTEAF

V: TRBV3-1
length: 13
J: TRBJ2-1
CDR3: ASSQAGTSYNEQF

V: TRBV10-3
length: 10
J: TRBJ2-1
CDR3: AISESAFIPF

V: TRBV20-1
length: 14
J: TRBJ2-5
CDR3: SATLLQGAAPETQY

V: TRBV6-2/TRBV6-3
length: 18
J: TRBJ2-1
CDR3: ASSYPGLAGGATSYNEQF

V: TRBV5-6
length: 11
J: TRBJ1-1
CDR3: ASQGSGNTEAF

V: TRBV7-8
length: 13
J: TRBJ1-5
CDR3: ASTSRGNSNQPQH

V: TRBV7-9
length: 12
J: TRBJ1-2
CDR3: ASSPGRFSYGYT

V: TRBV4-3
length: 16
J: TRBJ1-1
CDR3: ASSQEVGGSRVNTEAF

V: TRBV20-1
length: 10
J: TRBJ2-7
CDR3: SAPGLRDEQY

V: TRBV12-3/TRBV12-4
length: 15
J: TRBJ2-5
CDR3: ASSLEAGGPSLETQY

V: TRBV11-2
length: 18
J: TRBJ2-6
CDR3: ASSFLSAGRGYSGANVLT